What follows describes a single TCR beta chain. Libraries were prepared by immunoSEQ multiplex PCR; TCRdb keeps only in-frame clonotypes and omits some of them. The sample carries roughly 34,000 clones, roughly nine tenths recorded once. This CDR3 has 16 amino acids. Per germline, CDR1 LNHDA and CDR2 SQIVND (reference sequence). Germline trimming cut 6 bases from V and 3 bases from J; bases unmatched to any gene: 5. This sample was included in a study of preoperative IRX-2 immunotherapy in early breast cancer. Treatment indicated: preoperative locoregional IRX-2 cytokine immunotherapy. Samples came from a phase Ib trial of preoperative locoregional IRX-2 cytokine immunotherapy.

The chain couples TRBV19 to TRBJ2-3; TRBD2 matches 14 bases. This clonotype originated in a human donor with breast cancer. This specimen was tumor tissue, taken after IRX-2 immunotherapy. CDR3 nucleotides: TGTGCCAGTAGGACTAGCGGGAGGGCCAGGACAGATACGCAGTATTTT. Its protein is CASRTSGRARTDTQYF.